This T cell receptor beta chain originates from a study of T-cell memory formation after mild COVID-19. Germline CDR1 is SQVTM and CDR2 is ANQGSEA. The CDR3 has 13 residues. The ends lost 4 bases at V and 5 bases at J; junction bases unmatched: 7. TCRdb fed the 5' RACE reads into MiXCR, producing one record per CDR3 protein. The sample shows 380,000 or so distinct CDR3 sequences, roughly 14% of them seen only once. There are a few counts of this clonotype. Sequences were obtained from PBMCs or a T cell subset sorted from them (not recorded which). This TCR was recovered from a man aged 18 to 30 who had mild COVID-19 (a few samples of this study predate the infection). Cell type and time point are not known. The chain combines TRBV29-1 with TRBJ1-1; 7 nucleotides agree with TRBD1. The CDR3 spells CSVAQGPRTEAFF. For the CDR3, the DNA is TGCAGCGTTGCACAGGGGCCGCGGACTGAAGCTTTCTTT.